These T cell receptor beta chains were read from a single sample in a study of shared clonotypes between healthy human individuals. Data came from immunoSEQ multiplex PCR; TCRdb stores just in-frame clones and leaves some out. This table holds approximately 530,000 clones, around 96% found once. Source material: naive CD4+ T cells sorted from blood. The receptors here all came from a woman younger than 45 in good health. CDR3s include the opening cysteine and the closing phenylalanine or tryptophan. A D gene is named only where the DNA matches it firmly.

v_call: TRBV6-6; j_call: TRBJ1-5; d_call: .; cdr3_aa: CASSSQVNQPQHF
v_call: TRBV4-1; j_call: TRBJ1-1; d_call: .; cdr3_aa: CASSQGRLFRQTEAFF
v_call: TRBV6-1; j_call: TRBJ1-5; d_call: .; cdr3_aa: CASSERVGPQHF
v_call: TRBV5-4; j_call: TRBJ2-2; d_call: .; cdr3_aa: CASSLNHRAIAGELFF
v_call: TRBV5-4; j_call: TRBJ2-5; d_call: .; cdr3_aa: CASSTYQETQYF
v_call: TRBV4-1; j_call: .; d_call: TRBD2; cdr3_aa: CASSQDPGTSGSAINEQYF
v_call: TRBV5-4; j_call: TRBJ2-7; d_call: TRBD1; cdr3_aa: CASSLGTGRYEQYF
v_call: TRBV13; j_call: TRBJ2-2; d_call: TRBD1; cdr3_aa: CASSSLRGQGAVGELFF
v_call: TRBV2; j_call: TRBJ2-1; d_call: .; cdr3_aa: CASRKGRGEQFF
v_call: TRBV9; j_call: TRBJ2-7; d_call: TRBD2; cdr3_aa: CASSVGLAGAGEQYF
v_call: TRBV19; j_call: TRBJ2-7; d_call: TRBD2; cdr3_aa: CASSRGTSSYEQYF
v_call: TRBV30; j_call: TRBJ1-2; d_call: .; cdr3_aa: CAWRPLSYGYTF
v_call: TRBV28; j_call: TRBJ1-5; d_call: .; cdr3_aa: CASSGGWVSNQPQHF
v_call: TRBV7-7; j_call: TRBJ2-1; d_call: TRBD2; cdr3_aa: CASSPGLAGPEDEQFF
v_call: TRBV6-1; j_call: TRBJ2-7; d_call: TRBD1; cdr3_aa: CASSDKRTGSYEQYF
v_call: TRBV7-2; j_call: TRBJ2-3; d_call: .; cdr3_aa: CASSLFGGGSTDTQYF
v_call: TRBV7-9; j_call: TRBJ1-5; d_call: TRBD1; cdr3_aa: CASSHPPTRQGGDQPQHF
v_call: TRBV7-6; j_call: TRBJ1-3; d_call: .; cdr3_aa: CASSLVSGAGNTIYF
v_call: TRBV15; j_call: TRBJ2-5; d_call: .; cdr3_aa: CATSNPRAGILETQYF
v_call: TRBV19; j_call: TRBJ2-3; d_call: TRBD1; cdr3_aa: CASSPRQGGTDTQYF
v_call: TRBV2; j_call: TRBJ2-7; d_call: TRBD2; cdr3_aa: CASTQRQRGEQYF
v_call: TRBV7-9; j_call: TRBJ2-1; d_call: TRBD2; cdr3_aa: CASSHLADSYNEQFF
v_call: TRBV18; j_call: TRBJ1-5; d_call: .; cdr3_aa: CASSPRGVNSNQPQHF
v_call: TRBV7-9; j_call: TRBJ1-5; d_call: .; cdr3_aa: CASSLQNQPQHF
v_call: TRBV28; j_call: TRBJ1-1; d_call: .; cdr3_aa: CASIGGAQRMNTEAFF
v_call: TRBV6-1; j_call: TRBJ1-5; d_call: .; cdr3_aa: CASSDSGIQPQHF
v_call: TRBV11-2; j_call: TRBJ2-3; d_call: TRBD2; cdr3_aa: CASSLGAGVDTQYF
v_call: TRBV28; j_call: TRBJ2-7; d_call: TRBD2; cdr3_aa: CASSPGPRTSGRGMHEQYF
v_call: TRBV5-4; j_call: TRBJ2-1; d_call: .; cdr3_aa: CASSLASLPNEQFF
v_call: TRBV7-3; j_call: TRBJ2-1; d_call: .; cdr3_aa: CASSLTGGGNEQFF
v_call: TRBV28; j_call: TRBJ2-7; d_call: TRBD1; cdr3_aa: CASSTDRDQNEQYF
v_call: TRBV27; j_call: TRBJ2-7; d_call: .; cdr3_aa: CASSPDLFSSYEQYF
v_call: TRBV15; j_call: TRBJ1-4; d_call: .; cdr3_aa: CATSRVRAASNEKLFF
v_call: TRBV12-1; j_call: TRBJ2-3; d_call: .; cdr3_aa: CASSFPIGLAGVDTQYF
v_call: TRBV5-1; j_call: TRBJ2-3; d_call: TRBD1; cdr3_aa: CASSPRTGEDTDTQYF
v_call: TRBV5-1; j_call: TRBJ1-4; d_call: TRBD1; cdr3_aa: CASSPGQENEKLFF
v_call: TRBV29-1; j_call: TRBJ2-3; d_call: .; cdr3_aa: CSVVNAHTDTQYF
v_call: TRBV2; j_call: TRBJ2-2; d_call: .; cdr3_aa: CASRRLANTGELFF
v_call: TRBV5-1; j_call: TRBJ1-1; d_call: .; cdr3_aa: CASSLATPLNPEAFF
v_call: TRBV30; j_call: TRBJ2-3; d_call: .; cdr3_aa: CAWRGDSHQYTQYF
v_call: TRBV2; j_call: TRBJ1-4; d_call: .; cdr3_aa: CASTLNLVVNEKLFF
v_call: TRBV2; j_call: TRBJ1-4; d_call: .; cdr3_aa: CASRAGASNEKLFF
v_call: TRBV2; j_call: TRBJ2-3; d_call: .; cdr3_aa: CASRQWDTQYF
v_call: TRBV4-2; j_call: TRBJ2-7; d_call: TRBD1; cdr3_aa: CASSAHQRTGPSYEQYF
v_call: TRBV7-8; j_call: TRBJ2-1; d_call: .; cdr3_aa: CASSIDSYNEQFF
v_call: TRBV11-2; j_call: TRBJ2-3; d_call: TRBD2; cdr3_aa: CASSNPGLAGVTTDTQYF
v_call: TRBV2; j_call: TRBJ2-7; d_call: TRBD2; cdr3_aa: CASRREARYEQYF
v_call: TRBV28; j_call: TRBJ1-2; d_call: .; cdr3_aa: CASSLYKDYGYTF